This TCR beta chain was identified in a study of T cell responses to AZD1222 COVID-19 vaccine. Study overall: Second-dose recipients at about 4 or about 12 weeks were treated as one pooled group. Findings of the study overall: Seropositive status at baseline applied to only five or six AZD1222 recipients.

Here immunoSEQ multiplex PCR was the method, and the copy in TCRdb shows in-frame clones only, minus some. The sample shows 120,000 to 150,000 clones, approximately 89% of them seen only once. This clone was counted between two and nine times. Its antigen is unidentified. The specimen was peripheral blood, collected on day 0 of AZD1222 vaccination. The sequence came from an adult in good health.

DNA for the CDR3: TGTGCCAGCAGGTACCGGGACGGATCCCTAAGCTCCTATAATTCACCCCTCCACTTT. Translating gives CASRYRDGSLSSYNSPLHF. V usage is TRBV28 and J usage is TRBJ1-6; a possible D gene is TRBD1 (5 bases). V was cut by 6 bases and J by 0 bases, with 21 bases left in between. This CDR3 contains 19 residues. Looked up from germline, CDR1 is MDHEN and CDR2 is SYDVKM.